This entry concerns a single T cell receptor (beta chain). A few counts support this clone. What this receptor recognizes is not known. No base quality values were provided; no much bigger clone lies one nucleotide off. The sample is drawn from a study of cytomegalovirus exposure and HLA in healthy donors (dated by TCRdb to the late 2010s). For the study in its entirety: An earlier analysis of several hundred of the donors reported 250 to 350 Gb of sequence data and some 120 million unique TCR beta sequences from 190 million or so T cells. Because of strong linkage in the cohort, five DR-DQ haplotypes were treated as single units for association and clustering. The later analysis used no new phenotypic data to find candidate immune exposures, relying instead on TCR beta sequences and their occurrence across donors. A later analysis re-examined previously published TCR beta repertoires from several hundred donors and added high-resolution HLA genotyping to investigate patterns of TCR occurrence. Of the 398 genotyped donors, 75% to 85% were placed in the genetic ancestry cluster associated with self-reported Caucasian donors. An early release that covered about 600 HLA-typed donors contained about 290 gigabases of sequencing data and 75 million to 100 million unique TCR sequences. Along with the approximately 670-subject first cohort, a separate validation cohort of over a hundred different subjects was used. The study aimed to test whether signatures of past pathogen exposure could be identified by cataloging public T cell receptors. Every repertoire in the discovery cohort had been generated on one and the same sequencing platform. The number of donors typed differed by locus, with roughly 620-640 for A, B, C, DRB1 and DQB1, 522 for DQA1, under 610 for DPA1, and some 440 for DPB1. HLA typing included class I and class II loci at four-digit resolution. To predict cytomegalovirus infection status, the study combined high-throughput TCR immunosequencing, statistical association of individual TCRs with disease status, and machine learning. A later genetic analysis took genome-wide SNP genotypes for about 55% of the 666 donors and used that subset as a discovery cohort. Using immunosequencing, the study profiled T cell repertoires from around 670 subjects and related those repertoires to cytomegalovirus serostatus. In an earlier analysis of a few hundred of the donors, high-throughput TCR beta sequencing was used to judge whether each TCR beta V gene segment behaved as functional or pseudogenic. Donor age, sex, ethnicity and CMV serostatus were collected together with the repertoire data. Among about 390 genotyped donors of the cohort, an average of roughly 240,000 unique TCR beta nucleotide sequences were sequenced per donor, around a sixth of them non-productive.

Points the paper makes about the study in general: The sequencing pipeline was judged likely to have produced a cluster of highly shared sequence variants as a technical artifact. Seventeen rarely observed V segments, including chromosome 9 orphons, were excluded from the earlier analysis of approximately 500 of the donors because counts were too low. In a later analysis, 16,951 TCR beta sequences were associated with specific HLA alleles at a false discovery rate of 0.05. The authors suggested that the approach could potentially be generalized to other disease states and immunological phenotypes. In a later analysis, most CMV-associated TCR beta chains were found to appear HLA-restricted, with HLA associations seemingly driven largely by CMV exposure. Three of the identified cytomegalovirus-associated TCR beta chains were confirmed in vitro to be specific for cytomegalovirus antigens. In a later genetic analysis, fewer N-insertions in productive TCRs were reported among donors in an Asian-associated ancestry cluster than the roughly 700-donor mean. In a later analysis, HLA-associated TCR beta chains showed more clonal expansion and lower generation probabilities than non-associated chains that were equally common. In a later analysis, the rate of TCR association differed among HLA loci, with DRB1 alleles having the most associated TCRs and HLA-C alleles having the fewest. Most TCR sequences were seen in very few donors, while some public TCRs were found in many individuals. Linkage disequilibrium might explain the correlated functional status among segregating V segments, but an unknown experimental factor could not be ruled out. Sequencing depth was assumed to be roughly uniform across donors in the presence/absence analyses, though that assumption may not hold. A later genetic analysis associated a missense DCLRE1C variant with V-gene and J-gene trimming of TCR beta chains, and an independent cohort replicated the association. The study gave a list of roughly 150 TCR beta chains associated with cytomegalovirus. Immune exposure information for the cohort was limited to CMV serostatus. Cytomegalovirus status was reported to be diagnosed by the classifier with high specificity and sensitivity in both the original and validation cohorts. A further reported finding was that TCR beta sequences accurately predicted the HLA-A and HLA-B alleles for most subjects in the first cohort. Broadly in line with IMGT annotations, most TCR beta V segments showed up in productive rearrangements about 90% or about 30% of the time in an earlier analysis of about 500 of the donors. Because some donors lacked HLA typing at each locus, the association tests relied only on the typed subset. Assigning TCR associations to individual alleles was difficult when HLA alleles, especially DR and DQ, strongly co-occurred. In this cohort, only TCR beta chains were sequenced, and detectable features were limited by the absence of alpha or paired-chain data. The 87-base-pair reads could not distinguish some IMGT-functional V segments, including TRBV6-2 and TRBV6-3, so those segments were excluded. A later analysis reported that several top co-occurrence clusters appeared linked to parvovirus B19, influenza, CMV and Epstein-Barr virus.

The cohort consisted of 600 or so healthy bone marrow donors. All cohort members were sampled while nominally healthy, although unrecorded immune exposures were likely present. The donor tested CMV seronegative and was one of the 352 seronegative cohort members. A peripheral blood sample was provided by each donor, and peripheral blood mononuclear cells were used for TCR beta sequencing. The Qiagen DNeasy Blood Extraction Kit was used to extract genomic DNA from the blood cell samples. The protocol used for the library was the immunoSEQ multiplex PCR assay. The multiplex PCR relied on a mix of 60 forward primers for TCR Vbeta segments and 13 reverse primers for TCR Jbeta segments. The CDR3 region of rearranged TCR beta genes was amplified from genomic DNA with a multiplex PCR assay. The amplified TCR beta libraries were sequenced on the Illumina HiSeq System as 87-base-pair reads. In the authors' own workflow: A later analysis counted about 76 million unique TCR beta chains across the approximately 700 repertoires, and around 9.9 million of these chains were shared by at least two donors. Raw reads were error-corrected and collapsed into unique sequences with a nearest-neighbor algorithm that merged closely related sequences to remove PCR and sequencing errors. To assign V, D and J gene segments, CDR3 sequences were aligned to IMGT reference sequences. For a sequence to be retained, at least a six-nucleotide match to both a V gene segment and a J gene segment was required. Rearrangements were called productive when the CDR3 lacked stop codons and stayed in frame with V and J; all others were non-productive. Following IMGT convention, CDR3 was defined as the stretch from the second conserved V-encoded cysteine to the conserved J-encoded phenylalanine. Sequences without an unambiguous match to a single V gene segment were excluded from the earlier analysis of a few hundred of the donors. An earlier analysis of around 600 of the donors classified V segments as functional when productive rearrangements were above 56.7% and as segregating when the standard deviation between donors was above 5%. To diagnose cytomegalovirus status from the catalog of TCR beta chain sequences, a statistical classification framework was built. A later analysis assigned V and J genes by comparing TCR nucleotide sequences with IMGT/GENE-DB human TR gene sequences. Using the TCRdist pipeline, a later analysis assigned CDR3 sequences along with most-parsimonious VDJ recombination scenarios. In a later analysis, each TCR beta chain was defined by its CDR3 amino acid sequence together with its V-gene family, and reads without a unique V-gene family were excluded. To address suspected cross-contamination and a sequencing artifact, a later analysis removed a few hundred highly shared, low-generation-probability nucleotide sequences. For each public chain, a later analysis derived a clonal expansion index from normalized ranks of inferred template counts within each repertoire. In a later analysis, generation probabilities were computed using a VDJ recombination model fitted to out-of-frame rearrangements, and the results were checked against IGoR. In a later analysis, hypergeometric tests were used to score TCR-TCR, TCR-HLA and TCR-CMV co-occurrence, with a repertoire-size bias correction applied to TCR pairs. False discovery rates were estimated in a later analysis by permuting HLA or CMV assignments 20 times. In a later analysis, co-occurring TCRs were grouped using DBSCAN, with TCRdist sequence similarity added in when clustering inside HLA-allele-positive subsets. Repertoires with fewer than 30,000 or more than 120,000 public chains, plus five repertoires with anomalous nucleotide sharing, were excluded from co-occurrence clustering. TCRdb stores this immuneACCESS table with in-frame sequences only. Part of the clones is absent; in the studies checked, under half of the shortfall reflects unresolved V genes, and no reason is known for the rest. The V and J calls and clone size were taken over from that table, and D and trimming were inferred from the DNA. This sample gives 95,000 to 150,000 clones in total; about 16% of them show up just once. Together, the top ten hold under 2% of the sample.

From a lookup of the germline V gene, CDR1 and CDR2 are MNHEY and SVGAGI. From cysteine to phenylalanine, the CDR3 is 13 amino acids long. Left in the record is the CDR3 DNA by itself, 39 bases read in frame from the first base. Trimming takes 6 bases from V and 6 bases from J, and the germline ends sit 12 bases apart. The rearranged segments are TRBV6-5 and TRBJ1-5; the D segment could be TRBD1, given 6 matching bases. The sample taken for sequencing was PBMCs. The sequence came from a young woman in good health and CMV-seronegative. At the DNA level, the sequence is TGTGCCAGCAGCCCAGGGGAGGGTCAGCCCCAGCATTTT. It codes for CASSPGEGQPQHF.